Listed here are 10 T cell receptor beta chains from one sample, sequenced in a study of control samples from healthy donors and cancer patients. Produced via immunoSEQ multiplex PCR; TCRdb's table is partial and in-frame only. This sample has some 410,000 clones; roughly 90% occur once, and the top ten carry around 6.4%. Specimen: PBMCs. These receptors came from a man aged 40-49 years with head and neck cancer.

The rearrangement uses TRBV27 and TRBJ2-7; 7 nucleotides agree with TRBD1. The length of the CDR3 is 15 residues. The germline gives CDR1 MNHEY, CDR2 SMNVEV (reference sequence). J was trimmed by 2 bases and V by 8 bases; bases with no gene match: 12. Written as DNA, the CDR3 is TGTGCCAGCGAGACAGGGCCCCCTTTACCCTACGAGCAGTACTTC. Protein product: CASETGPPLPYEQYF.

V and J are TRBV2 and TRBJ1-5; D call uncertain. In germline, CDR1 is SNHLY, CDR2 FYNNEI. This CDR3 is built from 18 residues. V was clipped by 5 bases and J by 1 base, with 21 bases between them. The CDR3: CASSPRSPRGTSNQPQHF. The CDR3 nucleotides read TGTGCCAGCAGTCCAAGATCCCCTCGGGGAACCAGCAATCAGCCCCAGCATTTT.

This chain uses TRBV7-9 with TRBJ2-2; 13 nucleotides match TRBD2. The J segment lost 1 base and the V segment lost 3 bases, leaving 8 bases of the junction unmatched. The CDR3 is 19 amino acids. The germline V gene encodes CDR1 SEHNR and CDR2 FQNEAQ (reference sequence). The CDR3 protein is CASSFVGLAGLLNTGELFF. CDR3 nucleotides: TGTGCCAGCAGCTTCGTGGGACTAGCGGGACTTCTGAACACCGGGGAGCTGTTTTTT.

CDR3 protein: CASSFRPGPAFF. DNA for the CDR3: TGTGCCAGCAGTTTCCGGCCAGGGCCAGCTTTCTTT. The chain employs TRBV28 and TRBJ1-1, with D possibly being TRBD1 (5 bases). V was clipped by 3 bases and J by 10 bases, with 12 bases between them. Germline CDR1 MDHEN, CDR2 SYDVKM. The CDR3 is made up of 12 amino acids.

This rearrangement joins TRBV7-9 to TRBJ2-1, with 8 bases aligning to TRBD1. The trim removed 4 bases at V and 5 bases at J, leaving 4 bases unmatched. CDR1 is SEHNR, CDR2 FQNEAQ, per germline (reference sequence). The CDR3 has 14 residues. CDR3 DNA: TGTGCCAGCAGCTCCGGACAGGGTGACAATGAGCAGTTCTTC. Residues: CASSSGQGDNEQFF.

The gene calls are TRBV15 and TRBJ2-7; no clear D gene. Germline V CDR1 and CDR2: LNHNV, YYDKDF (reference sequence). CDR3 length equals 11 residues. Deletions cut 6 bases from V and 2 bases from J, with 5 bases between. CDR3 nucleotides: TGTGCCACCAGGCGCGCCTACGAGCAGTACTTC. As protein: CATRRAYEQYF.

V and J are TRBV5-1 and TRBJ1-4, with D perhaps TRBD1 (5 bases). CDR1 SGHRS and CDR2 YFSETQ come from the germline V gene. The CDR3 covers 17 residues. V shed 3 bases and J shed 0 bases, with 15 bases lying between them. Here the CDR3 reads CASSSSGTSTTNEKLFF. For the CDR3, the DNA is TGCGCCAGCAGCTCGTCCGGGACGTCCACAACTAATGAAAAACTGTTTTTT.

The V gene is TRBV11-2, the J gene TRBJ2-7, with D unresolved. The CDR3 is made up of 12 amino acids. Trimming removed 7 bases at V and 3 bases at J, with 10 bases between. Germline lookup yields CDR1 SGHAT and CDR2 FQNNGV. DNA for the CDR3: TGTGCCAGCACCCCCTCCCACTACGAGCAGTACTTC. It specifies CASTPSHYEQYF.

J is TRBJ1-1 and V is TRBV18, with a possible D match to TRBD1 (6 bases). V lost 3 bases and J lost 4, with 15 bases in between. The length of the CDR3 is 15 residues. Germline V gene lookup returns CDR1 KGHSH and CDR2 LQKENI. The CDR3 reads CASSPSPGVVTEAFF. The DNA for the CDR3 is TGTGCCAGCTCACCGAGCCCAGGGGTCGTCACTGAAGCTTTCTTT. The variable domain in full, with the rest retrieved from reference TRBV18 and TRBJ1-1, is NAGVMQNPRHLVRRRGQEARLRCSPMKGHSHVYWYRQLPEEGLKFMVYLQKENIIDESGMPKERFSAEFPKEGPSILRIQQVVRGDSAAYFCASSPSPGVVTEAFFGQGTRLTVV.

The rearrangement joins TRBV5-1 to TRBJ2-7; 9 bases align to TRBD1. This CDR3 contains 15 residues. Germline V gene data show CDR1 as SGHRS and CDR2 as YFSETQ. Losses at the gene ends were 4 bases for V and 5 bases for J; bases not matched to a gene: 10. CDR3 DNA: TGCGCCAGCAGCGTGGGTGACAGGGGGTTCAACGAGCAGTACTTC. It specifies CASSVGDRGFNEQYF.